The present T cell receptor beta chain was sequenced within a study of control samples from healthy donors and cancer patients. Sequencing used immunoSEQ multiplex PCR; TCRdb keeps in-frame clones, though not all of them. The profile shows some 140,000 clones, roughly nine tenths of them singletons. A single count supports this clone. The V gene end was trimmed by 8 bases and the J gene end by 3 bases; junction bases not matched to a gene: 5. The CDR3 has 14 residues. Germline lookup yields CDR1 MDHEN and CDR2 SYDVKM. The source of this sequence is a woman in her 30s in good health. V is TRBV28 and J is TRBJ2-1; 9 nucleotides match TRBD2. Material: blood. As DNA, the CDR3 is TGTGCCAGCTGGCGGGAGGGCCTCTACAATGAGCAGTTCTTC. This translates into CASWREGLYNEQFF. Together with reference TRBV28 and TRBJ2-1, the CDR3 gives the full variable domain: DVKVTQSSRYLVKRTGEKVFLECVQDMDHENMFWYRQDPGLGLRLIYFSYDVKMKEKGDIPEGYSVSREKKERFSLILESASTNQTSMYLCASWREGLYNEQFFGPGTRLTVL.